This T cell receptor (beta chain) was identified in a study of blood T cell repertoires in COVID-19. Generated by immunoSEQ multiplex PCR, the TCRdb table keeps only in-frame clones and is missing some. The data show hundreds of thousands of clones, under 90% seen once. The clonotype comes from a man in his sixties who had recovered from COVID-19. Sequencing was performed on peripheral blood.

The CDR3 loop is CASSSVPGGPQPQHF. The CDR3 DNA is TGTGCCAGCAGCTCCGTTCCGGGAGGGCCACAGCCCCAGCATTTT. The chain employs TRBV5-5 and TRBJ1-5, with D unclear. The CDR3 consists of 15 residues. Deletions cut 3 bases from V and 7 bases from J, with 17 bases between. Germline V lookup: CDR1 SGHKS, CDR2 YYEKEE (reference sequence).